This T cell receptor beta chain was identified during a study of early T cells in non-severe SARS-CoV-2 infection. The wider study: Unsorted whole-blood RNA was sequenced in bulk, leaving chains unpaired.

Individual cDNA molecules were tagged with unique molecular identifiers, the study reported. TCRdb called the 5' RACE reads again in MiXCR, with one record for every CDR3 protein. The data contain about 72,000 distinct CDR3 sequences, about 9.4% of them singletons. This clonotype was counted only a few times. Germline V gene sequence: CDR1 SGHNT, CDR2 YENEEA. The CDR3 is 14 amino acids. After removal of 4 bases from V and 1 base from J, the junction contained 3 bases not matched to a gene. The chain joins TRBV11-3 to TRBJ2-5; TRBD1 agrees at 7 bases. Sequencing used whole blood, obtained at baseline. This TCR derives from an adult who was a healthcare worker with PCR-confirmed SARS-CoV-2 infection or an uninfected control (not recorded which). In DNA form, the CDR3 reads TGTGCCAGCAGCTCTCGACAGGGCCAAGAGACCCAGTACTTC. It yields the protein CASSSRQGQETQYF.